The entry below gives a single TCR beta chain sequence along with its context. It has no known antigen specificity. No base-level quality is on record; no much larger clone is a single base apart. The data were obtained in a study of post-analysis software for immune sequencing data (dated by TCRdb to the mid-2010s). General notes on the study: Relapsing-remitting, secondary progressive and progressive-relapsing multiple sclerosis were recorded as disease courses, and subtype annotation was lacking for some patients. Patient repertoires were compared against ten to eleven previously published healthy control repertoires from donors aged about 6 to 25 years. A subset of samples was prepared in parallel using single-end sample barcoding, then pooled and co-amplified after Illumina adapter ligation.

Preparation of the library involved PCR. The sequencer listed for this sample is Illumina HiSeq 2500. To reduce PCR and sequencing biases, unique molecular identifiers were built into the TCR beta cDNA libraries. Roughly 0.5 million cDNA molecules were obtained per 1 to 10 million input T cells, so each molecule approximated one T cell. The patient libraries were prepared and sequenced using the same protocol as the earlier healthy control dataset. Within a given batch, samples were prepared together, multiplexed and sequenced on the same HiSeq lane. On the authors' methods: Raw barcoded reads were processed with MIGEC, discarding single-read molecular identifier groups before consensus assembly and CDR3 extraction. VDJtools was used for post-analysis of the clonotype tables, with diversity normalized by down-sampling every dataset to the smallest sample size. In repertoire overlap clustering, CDR3 amino acid sequences, but not nucleotide sequences, were matched to correct batch-related cross-sample contamination. The raw public data were reprocessed by TCRdb itself: fastp quality trimming at Q25, MiXCR clonotype calling, in-frame beta chains only. Each CDR3 protein appears once, grouped with its most common genes and DNA. The V and J calls reflect TCRdb's pipeline rather than the authors' work. The sample profile shows some 690,000 distinct CDR3 sequences; roughly three fifths of them were found once. Clones ranked in the top ten supply approximately 10% of the sample.

TCR beta repertoires were profiled from peripheral blood of over 10 young patients with multiple sclerosis to demonstrate the VDJtools post-analysis software. The patients with multiple sclerosis were children and adolescents between 6 and 15 years of age. Findings and caveats that apply to the study as a whole: Direct clustering with F measure showed strong co-clustering of samples prepared in the same batch, prompting a batch-effect correction. The multiple sclerosis patient group was slightly younger than the control group. Compared with controls, multiple sclerosis patients had significantly lower normalized Chao1 diversity, a finding suggesting substantial peripheral T-cell clonal expansion. Significantly higher frequencies in patients than in controls were found for several TRBV segments, including TRBV5-6, TRBV5-1 and TRBV20-1.

The CDR3 runs 16 amino acids, cysteine and phenylalanine included. CDR3 DNA is the only sequence kept; it has 48 bases, read in frame from the first base. Trimming leaves V shorter by 1 base and J shorter by 2 bases, with the junction holding 7 bases beyond the gene matches. According to the germline V gene, CDR1 reads SGHAT and CDR2 reads FQNNGV. The rearranged segments are TRBV11-2 and TRBJ2-7, with TRBD2 identical over 8 junction bases. Sequencing was done on a sample of blood. This receptor was taken from a girl under 10 years old with multiple sclerosis. In nucleotide form, the sequence is TGTGCCAGCAGCTTAGTTTTAGCGGGACCCACCTACGAGCAGTACTTC. Translated, it reads CASSLVLAGPTYEQYF.